These T cell receptor beta chains were read from a single sample in a study of blood T cell repertoires in COVID-19. TCRdb keeps only in-frame clones here, not all; method: immunoSEQ multiplex PCR. The table has some 210,000 clones, roughly 92% seen once; the top ten hold around 0.85%. The sequenced sample was peripheral blood. The origin of the receptors is a man in his 60s with COVID-19, enrolled during active disease. Each CDR3 is given with its conserved first and last residue. A D gene is named only where the DNA matches it firmly. Clone size is stated in some rows and not others, as once, few, many or a class when expanded.

j_call clone_size d_call v_call cdr3_aa cdr3_nt
TRBJ2-1 once TRBD1 TRBV7-2 CASSLSRGRKNEQFF TGTGCCAGCAGCCTCTCCAGGGGGCGCAAAAATGAGCAGTTCTTC
TRBJ2-1 . . TRBV5-4 CASSRGGVGVSGNEQFF TGTGCCAGCAGTCGGGGCGGGGTAGGGGTGTCTGGGAATGAGCAGTTCTTC
TRBJ2-2 . TRBD1 TRBV2 CASRSTGGSAGELFF TGTGCCAGCAGGAGTACAGGGGGTTCCGCCGGGGAGCTGTTTTTT
TRBJ1-4 . TRBD1 TRBV28 CASSLDTGTAEKLFF TGTGCCAGCAGTTTGGATACCGGGACAGCTGAAAAACTGTTTTTT
TRBJ2-3 . TRBD2 TRBV7-2 CASSLLLAGDTDTQYF TGTGCCAGCAGCCTCCTTTTAGCGGGCGACACAGATACGCAGTATTTT
TRBJ1-2 . . TRBV19 CASSTPGLMPGGYTF TGTGCCAGTAGTACTCCCGGGCTTATGCCGGGGGGCTACACCTTC
TRBJ1-4 . . TRBV5-4 CASSLGGSLTNEKLFF TGTGCCAGCAGCTTGGGAGGGTCCTTGACTAATGAAAAACTGTTTTTT
TRBJ1-4 . TRBD1 TRBV7-9 CASSGGQGLREKLFF TGTGCCAGCAGCGGGGGACAGGGATTGAGGGAAAAACTGTTTTTT
TRBJ2-4 . TRBD2 TRBV11-1 CASSPSGSGRASIQYF TGTGCCAGCAGCCCATCCGGGAGCGGGAGGGCCTCCATTCAGTACTTC
TRBJ1-5 few . TRBV19 CASSIGHNPRGQPQHF TGTGCCAGTAGTATAGGGCACAATCCGCGGGGTCAGCCCCAGCATTTT
TRBJ2-7 . TRBD1 TRBV6-5 CASSLQTGGSYEQYF TGTGCCAGCAGTCTTCAGACAGGGGGCAGCTACGAGCAGTACTTC
TRBJ2-7 . TRBD2 TRBV18 CASSPNLAGGYEQYF TGTGCCAGCTCACCAAACCTAGCGGGAGGGTACGAGCAGTACTTC
TRBJ1-2 few . TRBV5-1 CASSPLSETVSGYTF TGCGCCAGCAGCCCCCTCAGTGAGACAGTGTCTGGCTACACCTTC
TRBJ2-1 once . TRBV6-5 CASSRVGGYNEQFF TGTGCCAGCAGTCGGGTGGGGGGCTACAATGAGCAGTTCTTC
TRBJ2-3 . . TRBV7-9 CASSLYGRPTDTQYF TGTGCCAGCAGCTTATATGGCAGGCCCACAGATACGCAGTATTTT
TRBJ2-3 once . TRBV18 CASSPPRSTDTQYF TGTGCCAGCTCACCACCGAGGAGCACAGATACGCAGTATTTT
TRBJ2-7 . TRBD2 TRBV6-5 CASSYSNAGEYEQYF TGTGCCAGCAGTTACTCGAATGCGGGAGAATACGAGCAGTACTTC
TRBJ2-2 . . TRBV13 CASSLLGDTGELFF TGTGCCAGCAGCTTACTAGGGGACACCGGGGAGCTGTTTTTT
TRBJ1-2 . TRBD1 TRBV5-5 CASSRKRQGASNYGYTF TGTGCCAGCAGCCGAAAACGACAGGGGGCATCGAACTATGGCTACACCTTC
TRBJ1-1 . TRBD1 TRBV6-1 CASSENRGLTEAFF TGTGCCAGCAGTGAAAACAGGGGGCTCACTGAAGCTTTCTTT
TRBJ2-7 . TRBD1 TRBV6-5 CASRPGTGSSYEQYF TGTGCCAGCAGGCCCGGGACAGGTAGCTCCTACGAGCAGTACTTC
TRBJ1-2 . . TRBV19 CASSKKQVNYGYTF TGTGCCAGTAGTAAAAAACAGGTTAACTATGGCTACACCTTC
TRBJ2-1 . . TRBV19 CASSRAVAVYNEQFF TGTGCCTCAAGCCGGGCCGTAGCGGTTTACAATGAGCAGTTCTTC
TRBJ1-5 . . TRBV5-6 CASSRDRSRPQHF TGTGCCAGCAGCCGCGACAGAAGTAGGCCCCAGCATTTT